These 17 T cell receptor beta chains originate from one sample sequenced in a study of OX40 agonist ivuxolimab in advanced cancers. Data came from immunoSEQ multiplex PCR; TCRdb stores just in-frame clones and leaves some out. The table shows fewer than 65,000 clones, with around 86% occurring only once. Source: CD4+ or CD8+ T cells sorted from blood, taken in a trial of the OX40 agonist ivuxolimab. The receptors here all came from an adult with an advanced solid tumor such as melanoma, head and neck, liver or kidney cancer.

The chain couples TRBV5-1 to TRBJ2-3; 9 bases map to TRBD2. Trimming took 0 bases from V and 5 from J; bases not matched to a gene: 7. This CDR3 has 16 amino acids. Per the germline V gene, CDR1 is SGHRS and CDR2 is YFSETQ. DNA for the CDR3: TGCGCCAGCAGCTTGGGGGCGGGAGGGCCCGAAGATACGCAGTATTTT. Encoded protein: CASSLGAGGPEDTQYF.

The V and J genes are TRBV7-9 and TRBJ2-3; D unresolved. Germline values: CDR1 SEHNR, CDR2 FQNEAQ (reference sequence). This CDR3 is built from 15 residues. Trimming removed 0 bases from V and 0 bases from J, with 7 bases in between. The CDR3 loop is CASSLAGTSTDTQYF. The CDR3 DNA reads TGTGCCAGCAGCTTAGCCGGAACTAGCACAGATACGCAGTATTTT.

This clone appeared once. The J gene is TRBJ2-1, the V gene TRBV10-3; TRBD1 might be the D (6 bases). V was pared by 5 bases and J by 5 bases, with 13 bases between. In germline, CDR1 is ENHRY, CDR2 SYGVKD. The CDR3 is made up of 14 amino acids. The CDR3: CAISRLEGDNEQFF. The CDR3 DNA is TGTGCCATCAGTCGTCTCGAGGGGGACAATGAGCAGTTCTTC.

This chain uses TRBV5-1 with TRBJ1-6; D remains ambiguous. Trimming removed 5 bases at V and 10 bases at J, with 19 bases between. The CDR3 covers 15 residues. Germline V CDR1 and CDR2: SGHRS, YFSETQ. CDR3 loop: CASRQGQQAASPLHF. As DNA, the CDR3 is TGCGCCAGCAGACAAGGGCAGCAGGCCGCCTCACCCCTCCACTTT.

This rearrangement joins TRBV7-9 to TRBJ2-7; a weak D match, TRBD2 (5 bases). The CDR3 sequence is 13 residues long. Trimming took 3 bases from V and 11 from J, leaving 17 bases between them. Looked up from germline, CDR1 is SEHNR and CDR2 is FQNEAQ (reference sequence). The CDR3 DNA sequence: TGTGCCAGCAGCTTCCCGGACTCCACCGCGGAGTACTTC. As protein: CASSFPDSTAEYF.

CDR3: CASSLDGTGMNTEAFF. Here the CDR3 DNA reads TGCGCCAGCAGCCTAGACGGGACGGGGATGAACACTGAAGCTTTCTTT. The chain has TRBV5-1 and TRBJ1-1; tentative D call: TRBD1 (5 bases). CDR1 and CDR2 (germline): SGHRS, YFSETQ. CDR3 length equals 16 residues. Between the trimmed V and J ends, which lost 4 bases and 0 bases, there was a span of 16 bases.

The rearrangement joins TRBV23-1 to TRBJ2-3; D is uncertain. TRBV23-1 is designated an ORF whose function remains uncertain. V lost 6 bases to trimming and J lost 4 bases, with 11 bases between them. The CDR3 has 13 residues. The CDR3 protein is CASSAADADTQYF. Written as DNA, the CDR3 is TGCGCCAGCAGCGCGGCGGATGCAGATACGCAGTATTTT.

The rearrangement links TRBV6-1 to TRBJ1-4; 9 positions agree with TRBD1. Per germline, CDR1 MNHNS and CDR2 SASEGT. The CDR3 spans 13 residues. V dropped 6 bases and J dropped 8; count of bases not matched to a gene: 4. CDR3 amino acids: CASRQGAHEKLFF. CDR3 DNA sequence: TGTGCCAGCAGACAGGGGGCCCACGAAAAACTGTTTTTT.

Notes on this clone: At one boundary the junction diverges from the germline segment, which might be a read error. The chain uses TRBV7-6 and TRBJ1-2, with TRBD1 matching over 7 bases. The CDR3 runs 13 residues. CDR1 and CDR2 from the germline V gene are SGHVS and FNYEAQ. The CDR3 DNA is TGTGCCAGCAGCCCGAACTTACAGGGGCGCCTCTCCTTC. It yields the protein CASSPNLQGRLSF.

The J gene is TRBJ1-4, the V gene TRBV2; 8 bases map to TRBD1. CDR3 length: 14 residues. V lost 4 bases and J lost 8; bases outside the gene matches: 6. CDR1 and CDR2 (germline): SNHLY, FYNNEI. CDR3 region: CASSGSRGREKLFF. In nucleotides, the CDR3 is TGTGCCAGCAGTGGCAGCAGGGGGCGCGAAAAACTGTTTTTT.

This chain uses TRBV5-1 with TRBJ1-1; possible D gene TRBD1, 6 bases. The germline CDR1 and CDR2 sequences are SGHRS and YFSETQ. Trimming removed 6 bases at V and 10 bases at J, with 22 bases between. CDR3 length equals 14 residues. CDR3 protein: CASTDRQAGSRAFF. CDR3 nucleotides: TGCGCCAGCACTGACCGACAGGCTGGTTCGAGAGCTTTCTTT.

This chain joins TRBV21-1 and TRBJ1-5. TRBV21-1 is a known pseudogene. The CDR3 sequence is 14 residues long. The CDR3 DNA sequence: TGTGCCAGCAGCGACCGGGAAAGCAATCAGCCCCAGCATTTT. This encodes CASSDRESNQPQHF.

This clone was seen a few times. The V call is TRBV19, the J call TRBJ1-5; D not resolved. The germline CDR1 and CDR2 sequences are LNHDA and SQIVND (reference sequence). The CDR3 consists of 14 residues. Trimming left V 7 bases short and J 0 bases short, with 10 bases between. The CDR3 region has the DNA TGTGCCAGTAACTGGGGATATAGCAATCAGCCCCAGCATTTT. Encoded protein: CASNWGYSNQPQHF.

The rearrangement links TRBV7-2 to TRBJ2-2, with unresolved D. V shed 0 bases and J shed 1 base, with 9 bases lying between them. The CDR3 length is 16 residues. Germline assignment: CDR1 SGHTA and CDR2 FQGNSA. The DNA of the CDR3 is TGTGCCAGCAGCTTAGCGGCACAGCGGAACACCGGGGAGCTGTTTTTT. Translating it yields CASSLAAQRNTGELFF. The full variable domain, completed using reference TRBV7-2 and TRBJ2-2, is GAGVSQSPSNKVTEKGKDVELRCDPISGHTALYWYRQSLGQGLEFLIYFQGNSAPDKSGLPSDRFSAERTGGSVSTLTIQRTQQEDSAVYLCASSLAAQRNTGELFFGEGSRLTVL.

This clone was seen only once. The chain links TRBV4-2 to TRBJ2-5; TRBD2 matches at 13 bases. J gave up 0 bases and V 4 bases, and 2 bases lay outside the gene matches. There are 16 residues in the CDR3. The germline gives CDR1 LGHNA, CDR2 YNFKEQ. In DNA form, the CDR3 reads TGTGCCAGCAGCCCCGGGACTAGCGGGAACCAAGAGACCCAGTACTTC. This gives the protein CASSPGTSGNQETQYF.

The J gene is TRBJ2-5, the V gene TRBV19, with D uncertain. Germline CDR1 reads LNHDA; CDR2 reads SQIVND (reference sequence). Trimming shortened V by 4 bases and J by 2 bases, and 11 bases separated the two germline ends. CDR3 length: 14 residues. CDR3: CASSRSPEQETQYF. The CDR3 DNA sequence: TGTGCCAGTAGTAGGAGCCCTGAGCAAGAGACCCAGTACTTC.

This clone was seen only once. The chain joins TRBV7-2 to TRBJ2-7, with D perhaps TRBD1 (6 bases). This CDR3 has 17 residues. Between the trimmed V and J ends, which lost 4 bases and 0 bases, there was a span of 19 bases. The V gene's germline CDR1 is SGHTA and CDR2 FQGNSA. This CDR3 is CASSSLIGTLSSYEQYF. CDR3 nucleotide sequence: TGTGCCAGCAGCTCGCTGATCGGGACATTAAGCTCCTACGAGCAGTACTTC.